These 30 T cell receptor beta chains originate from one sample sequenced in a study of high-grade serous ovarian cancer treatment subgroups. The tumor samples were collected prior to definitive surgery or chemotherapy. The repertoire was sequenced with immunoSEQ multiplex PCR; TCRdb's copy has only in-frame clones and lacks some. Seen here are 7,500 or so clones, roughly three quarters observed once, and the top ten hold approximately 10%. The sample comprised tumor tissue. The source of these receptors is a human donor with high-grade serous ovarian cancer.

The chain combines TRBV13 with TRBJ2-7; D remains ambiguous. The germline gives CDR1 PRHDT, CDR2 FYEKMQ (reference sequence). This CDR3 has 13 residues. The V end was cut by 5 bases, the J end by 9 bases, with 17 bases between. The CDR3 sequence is CASSPSSQPRQYF. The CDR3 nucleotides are TGTGCCAGCAGCCCCAGTAGTCAGCCTCGGCAGTACTTC.

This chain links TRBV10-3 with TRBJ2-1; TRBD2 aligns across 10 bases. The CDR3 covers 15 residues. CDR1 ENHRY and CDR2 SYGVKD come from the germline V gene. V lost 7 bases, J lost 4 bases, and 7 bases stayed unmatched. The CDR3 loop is CAINVGLADYNEQFF. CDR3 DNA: TGTGCCATCAATGTTGGACTAGCGGATTACAATGAGCAGTTCTTC.

In nucleotides, the CDR3 is TGTGCCAGCAGAATGGGGTCTTGGAGTTCGGGATACGAGCAGTACTTC. Translated, it gives CASRMGSWSSGYEQYF. The chain combines TRBV27 with TRBJ2-7; D possibly corresponds to TRBD2 (5 bases). Germline CDR1 reads MNHEY; CDR2 reads SMNVEV (reference sequence). Trimming cost V 6 bases and J 4 bases, with 22 bases left between them. This CDR3 is 16 amino acids long.

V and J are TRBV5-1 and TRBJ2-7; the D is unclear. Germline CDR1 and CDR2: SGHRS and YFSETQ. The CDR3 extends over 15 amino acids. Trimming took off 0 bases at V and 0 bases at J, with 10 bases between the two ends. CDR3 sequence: CASSLELYFSYEQYF. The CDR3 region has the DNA TGCGCCAGCAGCTTGGAGTTATACTTCTCCTACGAGCAGTACTTC.

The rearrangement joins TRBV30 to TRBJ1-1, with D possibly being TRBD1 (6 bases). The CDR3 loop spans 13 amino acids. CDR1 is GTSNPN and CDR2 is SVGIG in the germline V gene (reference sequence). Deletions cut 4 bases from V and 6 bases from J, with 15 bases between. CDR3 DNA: TGTGCCTGGAATAATAACAGGGTTTCTGAAGCTTTCTTT. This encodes CAWNNNRVSEAFF.

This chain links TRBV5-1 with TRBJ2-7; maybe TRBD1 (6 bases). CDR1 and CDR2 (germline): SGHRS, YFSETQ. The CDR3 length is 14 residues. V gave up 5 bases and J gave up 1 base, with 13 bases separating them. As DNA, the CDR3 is TGCGCCAGCAGGGACGAACAGGGTTCCTACGAGCAGTACTTC. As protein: CASRDEQGSYEQYF.

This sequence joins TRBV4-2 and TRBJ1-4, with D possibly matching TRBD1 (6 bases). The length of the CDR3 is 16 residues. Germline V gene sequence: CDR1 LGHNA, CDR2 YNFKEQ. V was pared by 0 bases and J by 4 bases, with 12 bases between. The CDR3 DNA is TGTGCCAGCAGCCAAGATCCCGGACAGCTTAATGAAAAACTGTTTTTT. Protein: CASSQDPGQLNEKLFF.

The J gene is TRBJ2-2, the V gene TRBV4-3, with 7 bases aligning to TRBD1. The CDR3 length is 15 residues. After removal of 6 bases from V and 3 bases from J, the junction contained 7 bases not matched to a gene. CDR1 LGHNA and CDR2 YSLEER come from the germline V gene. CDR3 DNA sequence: TGCGCCAGCAGTCGAATCGACAGGGACACCGGGGAGCTGTTTTTT. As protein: CASSRIDRDTGELFF.

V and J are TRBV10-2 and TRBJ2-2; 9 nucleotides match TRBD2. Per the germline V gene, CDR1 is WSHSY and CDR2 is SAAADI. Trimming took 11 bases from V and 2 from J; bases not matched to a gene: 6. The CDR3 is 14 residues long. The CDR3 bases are TGCGCCGTACCCCTAGCGGGAAACACCGGGGAGCTGTTTTTT. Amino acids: CAVPLAGNTGELFF.

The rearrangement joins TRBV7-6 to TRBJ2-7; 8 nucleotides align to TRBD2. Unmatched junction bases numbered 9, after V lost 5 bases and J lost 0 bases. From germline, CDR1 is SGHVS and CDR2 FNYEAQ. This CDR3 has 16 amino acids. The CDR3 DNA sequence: TGTGCCAGCAGCCCAACGGGGGGGAGGGGCTCCTACGAGCAGTACTTC. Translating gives CASSPTGGRGSYEQYF.

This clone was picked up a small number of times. CDR3 residues: CASSPGTGGKQETQYF. The CDR3 DNA reads as TGTGCCAGCAGCCCGGGGACAGGGGGGAAGCAAGAGACCCAGTACTTC. The chain links TRBV5-8 to TRBJ2-5; 11 bases are a match to TRBD1. Germline assignment: CDR1 SGHTS and CDR2 YDEGEE. The CDR3 runs to 16 residues. Trimming at V came to 4 bases and at J to 2 bases, leaving 7 bases not matched to a gene.

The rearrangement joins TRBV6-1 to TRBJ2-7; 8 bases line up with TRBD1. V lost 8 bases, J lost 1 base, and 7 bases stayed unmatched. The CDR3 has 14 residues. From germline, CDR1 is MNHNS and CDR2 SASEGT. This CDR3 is CASLTGGFSYEQYF. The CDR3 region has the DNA TGTGCCAGCCTTACAGGGGGATTTTCCTACGAGCAGTACTTC.

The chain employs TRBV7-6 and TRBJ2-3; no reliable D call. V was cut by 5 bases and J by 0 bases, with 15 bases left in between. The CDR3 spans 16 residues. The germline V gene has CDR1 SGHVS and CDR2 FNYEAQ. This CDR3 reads CASSPQDTLSTDTQYF. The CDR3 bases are TGTGCCAGCAGCCCCCAAGATACGCTTAGCACAGATACGCAGTATTTT. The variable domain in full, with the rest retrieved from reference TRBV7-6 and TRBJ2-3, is GAGVSQSPRYKVTKRGQDVALRCDPISGHVSLYWYRQALGQGPEFLTYFNYEAQQDKSGLPNDRFSAERPEGSISTLTIQRTEQRDSAMYRCASSPQDTLSTDTQYFGPGTRLTVL.

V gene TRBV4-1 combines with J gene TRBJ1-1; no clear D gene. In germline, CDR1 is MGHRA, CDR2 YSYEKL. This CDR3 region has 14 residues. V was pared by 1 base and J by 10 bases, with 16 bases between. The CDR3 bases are TGCGCCAGCAGCCAAGGCAGTACTATAAACGGAGCTTTCTTT. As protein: CASSQGSTINGAFF.

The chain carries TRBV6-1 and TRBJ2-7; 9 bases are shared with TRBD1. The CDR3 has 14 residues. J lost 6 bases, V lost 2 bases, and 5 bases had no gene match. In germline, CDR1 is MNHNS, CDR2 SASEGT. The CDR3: CASSELGQGREQYF. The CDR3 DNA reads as TGTGCCAGCAGTGAATTGGGACAGGGTCGCGAGCAGTACTTC.

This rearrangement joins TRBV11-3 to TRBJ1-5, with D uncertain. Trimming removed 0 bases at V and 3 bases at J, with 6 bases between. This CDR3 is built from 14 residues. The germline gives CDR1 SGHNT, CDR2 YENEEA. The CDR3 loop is CASSLDTYNQPQHF. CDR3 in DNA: TGTGCCAGCAGCTTAGACACCTACAATCAGCCCCAGCATTTT. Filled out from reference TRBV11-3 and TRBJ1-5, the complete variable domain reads EAGVVQSPRYKIIEKKQPVAFWCNPISGHNTLYWYLQNLGQGPELLIRYENEEAVDDSQLPKDRFSAERLKGVDSTLKIQPAELGDSAVYLCASSLDTYNQPQHFGDGTRLSIL.

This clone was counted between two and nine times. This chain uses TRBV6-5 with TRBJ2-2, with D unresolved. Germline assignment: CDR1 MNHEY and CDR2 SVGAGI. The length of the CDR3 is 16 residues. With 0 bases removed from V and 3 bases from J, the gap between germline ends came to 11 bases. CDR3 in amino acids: CASSYSFLPHTGELFF. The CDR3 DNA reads TGTGCCAGCAGTTACTCGTTCCTACCACACACCGGGGAGCTGTTTTTT.

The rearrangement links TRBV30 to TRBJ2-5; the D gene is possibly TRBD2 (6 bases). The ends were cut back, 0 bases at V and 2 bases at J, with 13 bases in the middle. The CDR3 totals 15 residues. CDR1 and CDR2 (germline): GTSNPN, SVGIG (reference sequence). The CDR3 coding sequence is TGTGCCTGGAGTGTATCTCTAGCGAGTCAAGAGACCCAGTACTTC. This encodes CAWSVSLASQETQYF.

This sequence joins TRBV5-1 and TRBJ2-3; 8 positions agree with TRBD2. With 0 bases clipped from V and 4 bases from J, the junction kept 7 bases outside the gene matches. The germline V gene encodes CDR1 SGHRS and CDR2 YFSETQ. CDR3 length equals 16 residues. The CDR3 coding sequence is TGCGCCAGCAGCTTGGTTGTAGCGGGAAACGCAGATACGCAGTATTTT. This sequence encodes CASSLVVAGNADTQYF.

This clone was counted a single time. This chain's CDR3 is CASSLERGAQAEQYF. CDR3 DNA: TGTGCCAGCAGCTTGGAACGGGGGGCGCAGGCCGAGCAGTACTTC. V is TRBV5-8 and J is TRBJ2-5, with D tentatively TRBD2 (7 bases). Judging by the DNA end, TRBJ2-7 fits better; the J call may be wrong. The germline gives CDR1 SGHTS, CDR2 YDEGEE. The CDR3 is 15 residues long.

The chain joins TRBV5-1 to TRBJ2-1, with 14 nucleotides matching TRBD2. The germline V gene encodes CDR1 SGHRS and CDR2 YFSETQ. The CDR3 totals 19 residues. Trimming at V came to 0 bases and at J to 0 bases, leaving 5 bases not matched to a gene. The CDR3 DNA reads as TGCGCCAGCAGCTTGGCGGGACTAGCGGGAGTCAGCTCCTACAATGAGCAGTTCTTC. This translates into CASSLAGLAGVSSYNEQFF.

The CDR3 region has the DNA TGTGCCAGCAGCCGGTTGGGACTAGCGCAATCCTACGAGCAGTACTTC. Translated: CASSRLGLAQSYEQYF. The genes are TRBV7-2 and TRBJ2-7; 10 bases agree with TRBD2. The germline V gene encodes CDR1 SGHTA and CDR2 FQGNSA. V lost 5 bases, J lost 1 base, and 8 bases stayed unmatched. The CDR3 loop spans 16 amino acids.

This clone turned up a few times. The CDR3: CASSLDSHPNQPQHF. DNA of the CDR3: TGTGCCAGCAGTCTGGACAGCCACCCGAATCAGCCCCAGCATTTT. The gene calls are TRBV2 and TRBJ1-5; D may be TRBD1 (6 bases). The CDR3 has 15 residues. Germline V gene data show CDR1 as SNHLY and CDR2 as FYNNEI. Trimming stripped 5 bases from V and 4 bases from J, with 15 bases between.

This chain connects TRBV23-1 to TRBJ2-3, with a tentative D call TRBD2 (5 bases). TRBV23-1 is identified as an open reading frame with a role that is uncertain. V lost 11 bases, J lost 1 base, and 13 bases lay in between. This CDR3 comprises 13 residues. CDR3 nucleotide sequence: TGCGCCGCATCTAGCCTGGGCACAGATACGCAGTATTTT. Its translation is CAASSLGTDTQYF.

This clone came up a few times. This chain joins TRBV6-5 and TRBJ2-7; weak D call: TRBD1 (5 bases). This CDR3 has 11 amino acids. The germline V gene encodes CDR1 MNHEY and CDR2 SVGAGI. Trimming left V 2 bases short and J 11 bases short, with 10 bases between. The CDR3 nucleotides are TGTGCCAGCAGTTACAGACAGTTCGAGTACTTC. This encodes CASSYRQFEYF.

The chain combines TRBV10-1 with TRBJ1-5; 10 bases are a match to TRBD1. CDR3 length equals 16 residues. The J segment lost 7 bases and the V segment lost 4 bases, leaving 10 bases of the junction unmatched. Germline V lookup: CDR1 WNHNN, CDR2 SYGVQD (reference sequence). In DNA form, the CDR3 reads TGCGCCAGCAGTGTGGGGGACAGGGGAGGCGGGCAGCCCCAGCATTTT. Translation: CASSVGDRGGGQPQHF.

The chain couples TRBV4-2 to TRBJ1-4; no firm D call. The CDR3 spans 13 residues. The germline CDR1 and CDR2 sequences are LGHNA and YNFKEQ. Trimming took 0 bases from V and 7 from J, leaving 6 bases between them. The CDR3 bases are TGTGCCAGCAGCCAAGATAGGAGTGAAAAACTGTTTTTT. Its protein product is CASSQDRSEKLFF.

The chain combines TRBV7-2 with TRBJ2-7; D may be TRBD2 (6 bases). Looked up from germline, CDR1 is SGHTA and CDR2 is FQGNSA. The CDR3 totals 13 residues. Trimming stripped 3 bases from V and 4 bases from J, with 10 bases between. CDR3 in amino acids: CASSFTAGYEQYF. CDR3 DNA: TGTGCCAGCAGCTTTACGGCGGGATACGAGCAGTACTTC.

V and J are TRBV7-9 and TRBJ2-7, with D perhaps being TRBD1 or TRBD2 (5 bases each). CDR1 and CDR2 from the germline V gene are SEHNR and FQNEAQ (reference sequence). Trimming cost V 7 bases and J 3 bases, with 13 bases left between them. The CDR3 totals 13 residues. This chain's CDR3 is CASTQYGGYEQYF. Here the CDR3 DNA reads TGTGCCAGCACCCAGTATGGGGGCTACGAGCAGTACTTC. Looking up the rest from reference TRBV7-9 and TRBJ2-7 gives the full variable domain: DTGVSQNPRHKITKRGQNVTFRCDPISEHNRLYWYRQTLGQGPEFLTYFQNEAQLEKSRLLSDRFSAERPKGSFSTLEIQRTEQGDSAMYLCASTQYGGYEQYFGPGTRLTVT.

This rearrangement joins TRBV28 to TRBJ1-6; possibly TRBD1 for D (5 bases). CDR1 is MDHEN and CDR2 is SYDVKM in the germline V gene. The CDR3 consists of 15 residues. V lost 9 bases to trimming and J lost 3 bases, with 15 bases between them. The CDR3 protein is CASGAPAGYNSPLHF. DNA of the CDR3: TGTGCCAGTGGGGCCCCGGCCGGCTATAATTCACCCCTCCACTTT.